Listed here is a single T cell receptor beta chain. The antigen remains unidentified. The limits of the CDR3 on the DNA are not certain, so only TCRdb's listed CDR3 is given. The data belong to a study of regulatory and conventional T cells in RAG deficiency. General study findings and limits: Other subsets showed around 9.4-fold reductions, but Treg unique TCR beta sequences fell roughly 96-fold in these patients. In Omenn syndrome, Treg and Tconv repertoires overlapped >75%.

Repertoires were generated with immunoSEQ multiplex PCR, while TCRdb's copy carries only in-frame clones and drops some. The repertoire holds roughly 35,000 clones, over 75% seen once, with roughly 13% in the top ten. The CDR3 adds up to 12 amino acids, both ends counted. Germline V gene sequence: CDR1 SNHLY, CDR2 FYNNEI. The sample was also reused in another study, on regulatory T cells. That source reports: Primers: 52 TRBV forward and 13 TRBJ reverse.

The sample was CD8+ T cells sorted from blood. This sequence was found in a human donor in good health. V is TRBV2 and J is TRBJ1-2. CDR3 amino acids: CASRDFGDGYTF.